This T cell receptor (beta chain) was identified in a study of cytomegalovirus exposure and HLA in healthy donors. This CDR3 is 18 amino acids long. The V segment lost 5 bases and the J segment 1 base; nucleotides outside the gene matches: 10. The germline CDR1 and CDR2 sequences are PRHDT and FYEKMQ (reference sequence). As for this clone: The antigen remains unidentified.

Primers: 60 Vbeta forward and 13 Jbeta reverse. This table comes from immunoSEQ multiplex PCR, and its TCRdb copy is limited to in-frame clones, with some not included. The table records about 150,000 clones, 80% of them present only once. Study-wide findings and caveats: Confirmation in vitro established that three CMV-associated chains were specific for CMV antigens. It is likely that the observed cluster of highly shared sequence variants was a sequencing artifact. A later analysis reportedly found that, within productive TCRs, an Asian-associated ancestry cluster had fewer N-insertions than the mean observed across the roughly 630 donors. TRBV6-2, TRBV6-3 and some other V segments were unresolvable in 87-base-pair reads.

The J gene is TRBJ2-2, the V gene TRBV13; 10 nucleotides agree with TRBD2. This receptor was identified in a woman aged 40 to 50 in good health and CMV-seropositive. Sample: PBMCs. CDR3 sequence (DNA): TGTGCCAGCAGCCAAGCTTTACTAGCGGGACAGAACACCGGGGAGCTGTTTTTT. Translation: CASSQALLAGQNTGELFF.